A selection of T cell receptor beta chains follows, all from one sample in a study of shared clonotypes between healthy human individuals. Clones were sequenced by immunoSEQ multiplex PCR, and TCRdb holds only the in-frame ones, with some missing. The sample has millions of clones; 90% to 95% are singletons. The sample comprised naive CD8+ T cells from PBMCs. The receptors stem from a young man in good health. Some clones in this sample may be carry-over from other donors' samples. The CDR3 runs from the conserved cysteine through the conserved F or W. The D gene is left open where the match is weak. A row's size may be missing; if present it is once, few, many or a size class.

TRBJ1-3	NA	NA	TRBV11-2	CASSEGLPGLRGNTIYF	TGTGCCAGCAGCGAAGGACTCCCTGGCCTCCGCGGAAACACCATATATTTT
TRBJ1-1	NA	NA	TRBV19	CASSTLILDGNTEAFF	TGTGCCAGTAGTACCCTAATATTGGACGGGAACACTGAAGCTTTCTTT
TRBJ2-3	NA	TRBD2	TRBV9	CASSVDRSGKRTDTQYF	TGTGCCAGCAGCGTAGACCGCAGCGGGAAAAGGACAGATACGCAGTATTTT
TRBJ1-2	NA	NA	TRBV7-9	CASSLAGENYGYTF	TGTGCCAGCAGCTTAGCAGGGGAAAACTATGGCTACACCTTC
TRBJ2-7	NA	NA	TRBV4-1	CASSQPPGAYDNSYEQYF	TGCGCCAGCAGCCAGCCCCCGGGGGCCTACGATAACTCCTACGAGCAGTACTTC
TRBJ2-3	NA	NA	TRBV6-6	CASSYSQGWADTQYF	TGTGCCAGCAGTTACTCCCAGGGGTGGGCAGATACGCAGTATTTT
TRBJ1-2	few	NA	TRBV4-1	CASTPRGRVDGYTF	TGCGCCAGCACCCCAAGGGGGAGGGTGGACGGCTACACCTTC
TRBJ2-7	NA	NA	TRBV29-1	CSVGPGVSYEQYF	TGCAGCGTTGGGCCAGGGGTATCCTACGAGCAGTACTTC
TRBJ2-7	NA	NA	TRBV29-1	CSVEGLRSSYEQYF	TGCAGCGTTGAGGGGCTCAGGAGCTCCTACGAGCAGTACTTC
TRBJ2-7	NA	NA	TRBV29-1	CSLTTGASYEQYF	TGCAGCCTGACCACGGGAGCCTCCTACGAGCAGTACTTC
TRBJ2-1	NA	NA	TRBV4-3	CASSQEGTYNEQFF	TGCGCCAGCAGCCAAGAGGGAACGTACAATGAGCAGTTCTTC
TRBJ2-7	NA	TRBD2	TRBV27	CASRRRAGGPEEQYF	TGTGCCAGCAGACGACGGGCGGGAGGGCCGGAGGAGCAGTACTTC
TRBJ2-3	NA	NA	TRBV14	CASSLYNTDTQYF	TGTGCCAGCAGCCTCTATAACACAGATACGCAGTATTTT
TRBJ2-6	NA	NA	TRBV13	CASSLGLRGRQDPSGANVLTF	TGTGCCAGCAGCTTAGGCCTACGGGGCCGGCAAGACCCTTCTGGGGCCAACGTCCTGACTTTC
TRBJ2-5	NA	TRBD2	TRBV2	CASRGLAGEETQYF	TGTGCCAGCAGGGGACTAGCGGGAGAAGAGACCCAGTACTTC
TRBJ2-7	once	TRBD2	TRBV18	CASSPGRGGPYEQYF	TGTGCCAGCTCACCTGGGCGGGGAGGGCCCTACGAGCAGTACTTC
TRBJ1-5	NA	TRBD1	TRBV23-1	CASSRRQGAWPQHF	TGCGCCAGCAGTCGTCGACAGGGGGCTTGGCCCCAGCATTTT
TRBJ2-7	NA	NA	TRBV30	CAWLSRDWLSYEQYF	TGTGCCTGGCTCTCCCGGGACTGGCTCTCCTACGAGCAGTACTTC
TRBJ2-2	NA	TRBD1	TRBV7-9	CASRAGQATGELFF	TGTGCCAGCAGGGCCGGACAGGCCACCGGGGAGCTGTTTTTT
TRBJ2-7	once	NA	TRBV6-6	CASSYSGISGYEQYF	TGTGCCAGCAGTTACTCGGGCATATCGGGGTACGAGCAGTACTTC
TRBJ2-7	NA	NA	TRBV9	CASSVSSSGREQYF	TGTGCCAGCAGCGTGTCTAGTTCCGGGCGGGAGCAGTACTTC
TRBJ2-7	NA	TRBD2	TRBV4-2	CASSQESPLAGFYEQYF	TGTGCCAGCAGCCAAGAAAGCCCACTAGCGGGGTTCTACGAGCAGTACTTC
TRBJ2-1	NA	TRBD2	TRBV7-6	CASSKSSGRAFDEQFF	TGTGCCAGCAGCAAATCGAGCGGGAGGGCCTTCGATGAGCAGTTCTTC
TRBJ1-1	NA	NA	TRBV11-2	CASSYYGKNTEAFF	TGTGCCAGCAGCTACTACGGGAAGAACACTGAAGCTTTCTTT
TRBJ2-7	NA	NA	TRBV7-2	CASSLVGGERYEQYF	TGTGCCAGCAGCTTAGTAGGGGGGGAGCGCTACGAGCAGTACTTC
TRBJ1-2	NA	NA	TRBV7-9	CASSLGKGGGRYGYTF	TGTGCCAGCAGCTTAGGAAAGGGGGGCGGAAGATATGGCTACACCTTC
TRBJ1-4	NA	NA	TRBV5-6	CASSLAGANEKLFF	TGTGCCAGCAGCTTGGCGGGGGCGAATGAAAAACTGTTTTTT
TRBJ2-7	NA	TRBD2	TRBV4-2	CASSQDGRTSGYEQYF	TGTGCCAGCAGCCAAGATGGAAGGACTAGCGGTTACGAGCAGTACTTC
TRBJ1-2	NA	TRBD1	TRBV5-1	CASSDRDRVSYGYTF	TGCGCCAGCAGCGACCGGGACAGGGTATCCTATGGCTACACCTTC
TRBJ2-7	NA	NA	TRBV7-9	CASSPLSGRSSYEQYF	TGTGCCAGCAGCCCCTTGTCCGGGAGATCCTCCTACGAGCAGTACTTC
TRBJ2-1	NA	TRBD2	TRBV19	CASSSSGTSGRTNEQFF	TGTGCCAGTAGTTCCTCCGGGACTAGCGGACGAACCAATGAGCAGTTCTTC
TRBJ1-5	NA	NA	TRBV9	CASSVGATVNQPQHF	TGTGCCAGCAGCGTAGGGGCGACAGTCAATCAGCCCCAGCATTTT
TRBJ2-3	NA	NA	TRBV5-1	CASSSAAYTDTQYF	TGCGCCAGCAGCTCAGCGGCATACACAGATACGCAGTATTTT
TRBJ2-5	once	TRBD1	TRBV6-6	CASTGTGTGETQYF	TGTGCCAGTACCGGGACAGGGACTGGGGAGACCCAGTACTTC
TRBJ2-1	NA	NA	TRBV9	CASSVGGSAYNEQFF	TGTGCCAGCAGCGTAGGGGGTAGCGCCTACAATGAGCAGTTCTTC
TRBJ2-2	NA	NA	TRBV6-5	CASSYSRGVDTGELFF	TGTGCCAGCAGTTACTCCAGGGGCGTCGATACCGGGGAGCTGTTTTTT